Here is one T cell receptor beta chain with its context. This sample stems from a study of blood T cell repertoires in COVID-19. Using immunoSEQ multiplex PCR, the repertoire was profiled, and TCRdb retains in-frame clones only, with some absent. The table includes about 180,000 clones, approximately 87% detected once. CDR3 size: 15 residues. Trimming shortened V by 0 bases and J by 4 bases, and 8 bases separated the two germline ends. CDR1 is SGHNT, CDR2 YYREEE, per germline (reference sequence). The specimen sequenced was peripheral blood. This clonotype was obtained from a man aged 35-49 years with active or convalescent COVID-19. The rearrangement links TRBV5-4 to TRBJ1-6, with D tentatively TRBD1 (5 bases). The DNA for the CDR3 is TGTGCCAGCAGCTTGGGACAGAAATATAATTCACCCCTCCACTTT. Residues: CASSLGQKYNSPLHF.